What follows are 10 T cell receptor beta chains derived from one specimen sequenced in a study of blood T cell repertoires in COVID-19. Sequencing was performed with immunoSEQ multiplex PCR; in TCRdb, only in-frame clones are kept and a portion is missing. The table has 130,000 to 150,000 clones, around 80% seen once. Sequences were obtained from peripheral blood. The receptor set was obtained from a human donor in a cohort sampled during active COVID-19.

CDR3 coding DNA: TGCGCCAGCAGCCAAGCTCAGACAGGAGCAGCAACTAATGAAAAACTGTTTTTT. It is translated as CASSQAQTGAATNEKLFF. The J gene is TRBJ1-4, the V gene TRBV4-1; D might be TRBD1 (6 bases). This CDR3 is 18 amino acids long. CDR1 MGHRA and CDR2 YSYEKL come from the germline V gene. Between the trimmed V and J ends, which lost 1 base and 0 bases, there was a span of 15 bases.

The J gene is TRBJ2-5, the V gene TRBV5-1; TRBD2 matches 9 bases. Germline V CDR1 and CDR2: SGHRS, YFSETQ. V was pared by 1 base and J by 4 bases, with 5 bases of the junction left unmatched. The CDR3 loop spans 15 amino acids. CDR3 sequence reads: CASSLLAGWGETQYF. CDR3 bases: TGCGCCAGCAGCTTGCTAGCGGGGTGGGGAGAGACCCAGTACTTC.

V is TRBV6-5 and J is TRBJ1-2; 8 bases agree with TRBD1. The length of the CDR3 is 13 residues. The V gene end was trimmed by 4 bases and the J gene end by 8 bases; junction bases not matched to a gene: 6. From germline, CDR1 is MNHEY and CDR2 SVGAGI. The DNA of the CDR3 is TGTGCCAGCAGTTTCGGACAGGGTAGGGGCTACACCTTC. Residues: CASSFGQGRGYTF.

V is TRBV6-5 and J is TRBJ1-2; TRBD1 agrees at 9 bases. With V trimmed by 5 bases and J by 4 bases, 5 bases remained unmatched. CDR3 length: 14 amino acids. The germline V gene encodes CDR1 MNHEY and CDR2 SVGAGI. This CDR3 is CASSQTGGGYGYTF. The CDR3 DNA is TGTGCCAGCAGTCAGACAGGGGGTGGCTATGGCTACACCTTC.

This chain connects TRBV28 to TRBJ1-4; D not resolved. Deletions cut 3 bases from V and 5 bases from J, with 10 bases between. Germline CDR1 is MDHEN and CDR2 is SYDVKM. This CDR3 contains 14 residues. The CDR3, as DNA: TGTGCCAGCAGTTTTCCACAGCAAAATGAAAAACTGTTTTTT. Protein product: CASSFPQQNEKLFF.

The V call is TRBV9, the J call TRBJ1-2, with D maybe TRBD1 (5 bases). CDR1 and CDR2 (germline): SGDLS, YYNGEE. CDR3 size: 14 residues. Between the trimmed V and J ends, which lost 2 bases and 6 bases, there was a span of 14 bases. In DNA form, the CDR3 reads TGTGCCAGCAGCGTGTCCGCGGGGCTGGATGGCTACACCTTC. Protein: CASSVSAGLDGYTF.

This chain connects TRBV7-9 to TRBJ2-7, with 8 bases lining up with TRBD1. The trim removed 6 bases at V and 1 base at J, leaving 8 bases unmatched. The V gene's germline CDR1 is SEHNR and CDR2 FQNEAQ (reference sequence). This CDR3 spans 15 amino acids. CDR3 sequence reads: CASRSDRAESYEQYF. CDR3 bases: TGTGCCAGCAGATCGGACAGGGCAGAGTCCTACGAGCAGTACTTC.

The CDR3 DNA reads TGTGCCAGCAGTGATGATACAGGGATCTATGGCTACACCTTC. Translation: CASSDDTGIYGYTF. The V gene is TRBV6-6, the J gene TRBJ1-2; tentative D call: TRBD1 (6 bases). The CDR3 length is 14 residues. The V gene's germline CDR1 is MNHNY and CDR2 SVGAGI (reference sequence). V lost 5 bases, J lost 4 bases, and 14 bases lay in between.

V usage is TRBV5-1 and J usage is TRBJ1-1; the D gene is possibly TRBD1 (5 bases). V shed 3 bases and J shed 4 bases, with 13 bases lying between them. The V gene's germline CDR1 is SGHRS and CDR2 YFSETQ. This CDR3 is built from 14 residues. This chain's CDR3 is CASSSGTVGTEAFF. CDR3 DNA: TGCGCCAGCAGCTCCGGGACTGTAGGCACTGAAGCTTTCTTT. Complete variable domain (other parts from reference TRBV5-1 and TRBJ1-1): KAGVTQTPRYLIKTRGQQVTLSCSPISGHRSVSWYQQTPGQGLQFLFEYFSETQRNKGNFPGRFSGRQFSNSRSEMNVSTLELGDSALYLCASSSGTVGTEAFFGQGTRLTVV.

The chain links TRBV29-1 to TRBJ2-1, with D possibly TRBD2 on 6 matching bases. Germline CDR1 is SQVTM and CDR2 is ANQGSEA. The CDR3 extends over 12 amino acids. The DNA of the CDR3 is TGCAGTTCTCGGGGGTCCTACAATGAGCAGTTCTTC. It translates to CSSRGSYNEQFF.